Reported below is one T cell receptor beta chain. Its antigen remains unidentified. This sample was included in a study of cytomegalovirus exposure and HLA in healthy donors. Generated by immunoSEQ multiplex PCR, the TCRdb table keeps only in-frame clones and is missing some. The repertoire holds 140,000 or so clones, more than 85% seen once, with about 0.75% in the top ten. Study results and caveats: With high specificity and sensitivity, the classifier reportedly diagnosed cytomegalovirus status. The tendency of first-cohort TCR clusters to co-occur in the 110 or so validation repertoires emerged from a later analysis. The study found most TCR sequences rare, yet found some public TCRs in many donors.

The V and J ends lost 1 base and 6 bases respectively, with 8 bases between them. The germline gives CDR1 SGDLS, CDR2 YYNGEE. CDR3 length: 14 residues. The TCR comes from a man aged 18 to 30 in good health and CMV-seronegative. The V and J genes are TRBV9 and TRBJ1-6; D may be TRBD1 (5 bases). Sequencing was carried out using PBMCs. The CDR3 nucleotides are TGTGCCAGCAGCGTAAGGGGAATTAATTCACCCCTCCACTTT. It is translated as CASSVRGINSPLHF.